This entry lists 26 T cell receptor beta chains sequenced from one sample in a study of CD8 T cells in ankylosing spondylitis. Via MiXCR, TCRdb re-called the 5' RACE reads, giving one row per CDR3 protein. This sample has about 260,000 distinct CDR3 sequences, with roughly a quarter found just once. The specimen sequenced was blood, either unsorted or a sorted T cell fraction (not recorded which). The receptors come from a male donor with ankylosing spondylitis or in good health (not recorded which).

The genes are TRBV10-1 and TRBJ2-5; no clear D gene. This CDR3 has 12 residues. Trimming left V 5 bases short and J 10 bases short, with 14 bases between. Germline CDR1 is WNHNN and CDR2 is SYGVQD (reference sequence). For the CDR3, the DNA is TGCGCCAGCAGTTCCGACGGCCCAGGCCAGTACTTC. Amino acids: CASSSDGPGQYF.

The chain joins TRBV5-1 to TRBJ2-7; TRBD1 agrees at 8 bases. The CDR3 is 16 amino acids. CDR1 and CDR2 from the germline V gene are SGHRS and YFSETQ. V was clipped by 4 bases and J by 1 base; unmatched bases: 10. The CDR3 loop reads CASSGATGDESYEQYF. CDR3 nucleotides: TGCGCCAGCAGCGGGGCGACAGGGGACGAGTCCTACGAGCAGTACTTC. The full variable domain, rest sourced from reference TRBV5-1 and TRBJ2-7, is KAGVTQTPRYLIKTRGQQVTLSCSPISGHRSVSWYQQTPGQGLQFLFEYFSETQRNKGNFPGRFSGRQFSNSRSEMNVSTLELGDSALYLCASSGATGDESYEQYFGPGTRLTVT.

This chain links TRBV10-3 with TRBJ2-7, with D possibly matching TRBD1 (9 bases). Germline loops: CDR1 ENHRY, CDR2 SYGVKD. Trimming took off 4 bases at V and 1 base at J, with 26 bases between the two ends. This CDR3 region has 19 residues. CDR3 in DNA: TGTGCCATCAGTGGACCGACAGGGGGAAGCGGGGGTTATTCCTACGAGCAGTACTTC. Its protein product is CAISGPTGGSGGYSYEQYF.

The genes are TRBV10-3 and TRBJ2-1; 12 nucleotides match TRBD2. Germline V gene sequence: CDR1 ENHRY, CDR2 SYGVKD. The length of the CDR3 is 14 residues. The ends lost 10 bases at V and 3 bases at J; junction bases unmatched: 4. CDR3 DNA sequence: TGTGCCACCTCTAGCGGGGGGGGCTACAATGAGCAGTTCTTC. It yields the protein CATSSGGGYNEQFF.

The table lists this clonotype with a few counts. The CDR3 nucleotides are TGTGCCAGCAGTTTAGTTGGATTGGGGCGGAACAATGAGCAGTTCTTC. As protein: CASSLVGLGRNNEQFF. J is TRBJ2-1 and V is TRBV12-3 or TRBV12-4; D perhaps matches TRBD1 (5 bases). Trimming took 1 base from V and 5 from J, leaving 15 bases between them. The CDR3 contains 16 residues.

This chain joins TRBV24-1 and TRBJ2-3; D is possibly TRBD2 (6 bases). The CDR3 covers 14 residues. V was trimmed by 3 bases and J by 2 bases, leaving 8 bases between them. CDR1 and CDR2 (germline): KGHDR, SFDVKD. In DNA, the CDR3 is TGTGCCACCAGTGATCGGGGGATCACAGATACGCAGTATTTT. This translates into CATSDRGITDTQYF.

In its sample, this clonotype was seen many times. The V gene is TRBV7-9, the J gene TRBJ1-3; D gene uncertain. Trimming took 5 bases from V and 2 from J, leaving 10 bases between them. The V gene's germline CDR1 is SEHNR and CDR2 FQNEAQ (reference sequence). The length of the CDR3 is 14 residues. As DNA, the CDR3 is TGTGCCAGCAGCCCTGACATTGCTGGAAACACCATATATTTT. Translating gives CASSPDIAGNTIYF.

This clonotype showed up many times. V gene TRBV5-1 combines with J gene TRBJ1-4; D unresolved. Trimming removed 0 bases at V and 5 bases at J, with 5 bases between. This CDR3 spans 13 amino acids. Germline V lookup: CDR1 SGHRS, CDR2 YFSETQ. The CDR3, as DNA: TGCGCCAGCAGCTTGGTGGGGAATGAAAAACTGTTTTTT. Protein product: CASSLVGNEKLFF.

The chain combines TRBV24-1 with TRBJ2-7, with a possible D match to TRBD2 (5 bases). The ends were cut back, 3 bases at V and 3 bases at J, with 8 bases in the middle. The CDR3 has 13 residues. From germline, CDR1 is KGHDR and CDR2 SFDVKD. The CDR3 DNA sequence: TGTGCCACCAGTGATAAACGGGGCTACGAGCAGTACTTC. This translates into CATSDKRGYEQYF.

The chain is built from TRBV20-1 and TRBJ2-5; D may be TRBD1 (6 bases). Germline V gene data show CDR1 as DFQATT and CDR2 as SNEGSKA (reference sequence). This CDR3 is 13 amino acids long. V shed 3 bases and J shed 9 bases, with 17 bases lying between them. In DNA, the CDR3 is TGCAGTGCTAGGCAGGGGAAGGTGGGACCCCAGTACTTC. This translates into CSARQGKVGPQYF.

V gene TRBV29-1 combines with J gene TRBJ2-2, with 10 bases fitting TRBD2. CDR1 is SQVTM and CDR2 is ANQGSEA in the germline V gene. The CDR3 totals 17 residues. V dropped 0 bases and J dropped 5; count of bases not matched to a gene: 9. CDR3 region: CSVEDWPSGGMTGELFF. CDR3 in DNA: TGCAGCGTTGAAGATTGGCCTAGCGGGGGAATGACCGGGGAGCTGTTTTTT.

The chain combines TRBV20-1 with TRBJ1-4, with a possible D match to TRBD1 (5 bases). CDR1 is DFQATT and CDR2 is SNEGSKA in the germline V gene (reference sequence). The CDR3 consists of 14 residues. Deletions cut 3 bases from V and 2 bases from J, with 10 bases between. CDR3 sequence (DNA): TGCAGTGCTAGCGGGGGGAGGACTAATGAAAAACTGTTTTTT. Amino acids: CSASGGRTNEKLFF.

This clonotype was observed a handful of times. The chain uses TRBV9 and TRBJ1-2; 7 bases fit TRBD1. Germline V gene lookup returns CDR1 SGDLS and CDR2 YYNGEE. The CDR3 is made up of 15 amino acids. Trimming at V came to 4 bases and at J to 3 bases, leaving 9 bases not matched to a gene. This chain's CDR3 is CASSTDSQGHYGYTF. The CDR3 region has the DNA TGTGCCAGCAGCACCGACTCACAGGGGCACTATGGCTACACCTTC.

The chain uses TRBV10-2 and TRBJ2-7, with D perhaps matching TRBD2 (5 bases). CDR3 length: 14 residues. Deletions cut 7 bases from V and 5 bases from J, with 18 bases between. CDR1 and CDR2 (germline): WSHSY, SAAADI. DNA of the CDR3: TGCGCCAGCACCACAAACGACTACAACAACGAGCAGTACTTC. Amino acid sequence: CASTTNDYNNEQYF.

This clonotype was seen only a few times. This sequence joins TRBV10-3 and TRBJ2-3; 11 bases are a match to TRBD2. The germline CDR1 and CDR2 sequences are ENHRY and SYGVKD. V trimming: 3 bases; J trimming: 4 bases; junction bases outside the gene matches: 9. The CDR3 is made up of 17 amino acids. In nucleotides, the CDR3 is TGTGCCATCAGTGAATTAGCGGGGGGGCCCTCTGCAGATACGCAGTATTTT. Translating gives CAISELAGGPSADTQYF.

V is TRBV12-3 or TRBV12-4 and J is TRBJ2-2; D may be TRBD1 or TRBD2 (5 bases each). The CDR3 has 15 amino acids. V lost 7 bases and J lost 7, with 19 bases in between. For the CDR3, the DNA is TGTGCCAGCACCTCTCGAGGGCGCAGGGACGGGGAGCTGTTTTTT. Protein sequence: CASTSRGRRDGELFF.

CDR3 sequence: CASSSENTGELFF. The CDR3 DNA is TGTGCCAGCAGCTCGGAGAACACCGGGGAGCTGTTTTTT. This chain joins TRBV7-6 and TRBJ2-2; D uncertain. The germline V and J ends were trimmed by 4 bases and 1 base, with 4 bases remaining between them. Germline values: CDR1 SGHVS, CDR2 FNYEAQ. The CDR3 has 13 residues.

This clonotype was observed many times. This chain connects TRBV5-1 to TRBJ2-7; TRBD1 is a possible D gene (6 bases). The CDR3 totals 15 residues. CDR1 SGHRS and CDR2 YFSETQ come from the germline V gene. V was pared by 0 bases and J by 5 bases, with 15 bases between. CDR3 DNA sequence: TGCGCCAGCAGCTTGGCCGGGGCAGGGGCTAACGAGCAGTACTTC. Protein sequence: CASSLAGAGANEQYF.

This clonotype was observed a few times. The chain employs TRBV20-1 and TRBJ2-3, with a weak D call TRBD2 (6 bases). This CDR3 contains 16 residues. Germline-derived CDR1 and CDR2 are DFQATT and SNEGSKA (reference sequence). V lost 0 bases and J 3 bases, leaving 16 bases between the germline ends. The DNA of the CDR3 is TGCAGTGCTAGAGATTTGGGGGGAGCAGCAACAGATACGCAGTATTTT. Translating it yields CSARDLGGAATDTQYF.

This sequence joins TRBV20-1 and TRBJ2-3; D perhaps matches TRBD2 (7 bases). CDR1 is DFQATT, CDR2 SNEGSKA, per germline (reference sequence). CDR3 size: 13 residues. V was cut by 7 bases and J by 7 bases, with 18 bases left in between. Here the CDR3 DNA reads TGCAGTGGAAGGGGCGGGGGCCGCTATACGCAGTATTTT. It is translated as CSGRGGGRYTQYF.

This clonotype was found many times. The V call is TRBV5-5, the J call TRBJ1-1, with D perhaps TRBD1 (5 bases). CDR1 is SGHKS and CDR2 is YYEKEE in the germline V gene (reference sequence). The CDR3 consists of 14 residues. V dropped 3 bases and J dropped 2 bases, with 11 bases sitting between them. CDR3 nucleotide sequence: TGTGCCAGCAGCTACCAGACAGTCAACACTGAAGCTTTCTTT. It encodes CASSYQTVNTEAFF.

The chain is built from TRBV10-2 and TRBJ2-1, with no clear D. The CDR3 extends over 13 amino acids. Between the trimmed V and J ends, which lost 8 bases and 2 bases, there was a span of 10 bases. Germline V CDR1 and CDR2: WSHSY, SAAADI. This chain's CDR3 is CASQVRTYNEQFF. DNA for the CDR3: TGCGCCAGCCAGGTGAGAACCTACAATGAGCAGTTCTTC.

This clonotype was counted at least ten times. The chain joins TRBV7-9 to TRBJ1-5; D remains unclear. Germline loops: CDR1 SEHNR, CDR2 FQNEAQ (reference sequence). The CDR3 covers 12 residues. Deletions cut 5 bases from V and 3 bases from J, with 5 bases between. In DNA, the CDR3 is TGTGCCAGCAGCGCCGACAATCAGCCCCAGCATTTT. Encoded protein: CASSADNQPQHF. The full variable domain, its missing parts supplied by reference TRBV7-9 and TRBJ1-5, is DTGVSQNPRHKITKRGQNVTFRCDPISEHNRLYWYRQTLGQGPEFLTYFQNEAQLEKSRLLSDRFSAERPKGSFSTLEIQRTEQGDSAMYLCASSADNQPQHFGDGTRLSIL.

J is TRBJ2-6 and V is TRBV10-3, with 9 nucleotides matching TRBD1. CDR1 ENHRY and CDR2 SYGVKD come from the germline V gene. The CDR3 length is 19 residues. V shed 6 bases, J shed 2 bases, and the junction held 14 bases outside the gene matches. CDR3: CAISDPGDRGFPGANVLTF. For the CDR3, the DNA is TGTGCCATCAGCGATCCAGGTGACAGGGGGTTCCCTGGGGCCAACGTCCTGACTTTC.

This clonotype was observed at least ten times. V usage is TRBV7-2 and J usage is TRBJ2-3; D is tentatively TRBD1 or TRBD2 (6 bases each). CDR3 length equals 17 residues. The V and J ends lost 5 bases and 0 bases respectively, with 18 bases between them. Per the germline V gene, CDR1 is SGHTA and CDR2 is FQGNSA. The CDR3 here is CASSPPGAGSSTDTQYF. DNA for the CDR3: TGTGCCAGCAGCCCTCCGGGGGCGGGGAGTAGCACAGATACGCAGTATTTT.

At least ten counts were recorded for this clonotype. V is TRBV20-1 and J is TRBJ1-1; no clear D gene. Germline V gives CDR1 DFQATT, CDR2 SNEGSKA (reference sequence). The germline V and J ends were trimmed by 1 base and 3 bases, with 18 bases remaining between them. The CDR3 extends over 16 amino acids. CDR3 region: CSARVQRGGRYTEAFF. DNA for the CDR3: TGCAGTGCTAGAGTACAGCGCGGCGGGCGGTACACTGAAGCTTTCTTT.